Given below is one T cell receptor beta chain in context. Other DNA sequences in the same sample also yield this CDR3. V was cut by 4 bases and J by 4 bases, with 8 bases left in between. CDR3 length: 12 amino acids. Germline CDR1 SGHRS, CDR2 YFSETQ. The source of the sample is a study of blood T cell repertoires in COVID-19. Study at large: Donors in the United States, Italy and Spain gave samples during acute or convalescent COVID-19.

The assay was immunoSEQ multiplex PCR, and TCRdb's table has in-frame clones only and misses some. The repertoire holds 200,000 to 300,000 clones, with about 81% as singletons. The sequencing sample was made of peripheral blood. The chain couples TRBV5-1 to TRBJ2-5; no clear D. This TCR was sampled from a woman aged 55-69 years with active or convalescent COVID-19. CDR3 DNA sequence: TGCGCCAGCAGCCTCCCGGGAGAGACCCAGTACTTC. Amino acid sequence: CASSLPGETQYF.